Following are 8 T cell receptor beta chains from one sample sequenced in a study of CD4 T cells in relation to SARS-CoV-2 and coronaviruses. Using immunoSEQ multiplex PCR, the repertoire was profiled, and TCRdb retains in-frame clones only, with some absent. The sample shows around 20,000 clones, around 78% of them seen only once. The unexposed donors gave CD4+ T cells in about 2011-2018, prior to COVID-19. The cells were cultured for 9 to 11 days before CD4+ T cells were isolated. Their antigens are not known. The specimen was CD4+ T cells from PBMCs, cultured in vitro. Source of these receptors: a human donor in good health.

The table lists this clone with a few counts. V is TRBV19 and J is TRBJ2-1; TRBD2 matches at 11 bases. The CDR3 contains 18 residues. Germline CDR1 LNHDA, CDR2 SQIVND (reference sequence). The ends lost 5 bases at V and 4 bases at J; junction bases unmatched: 13. CDR3 coding DNA: TGTGCCAGTAGTCTCCTGAATAGGCTAGCGGGAGGATACAATGAGCAGTTCTTC. Translating gives CASSLLNRLAGGYNEQFF.

The CDR3 loop is CASSHAGAGELFF. The CDR3 DNA reads as TGTGCCAGCAGCCACGCAGGGGCCGGGGAGCTGTTTTTT. This chain connects TRBV3-1 (or the pseudogene TRBV3-2) to TRBJ2-2; D possibly corresponds to TRBD1 (6 bases). The germline V gene has CDR1 LGHDT and CDR2 YNNKEL (reference sequence). Trimming pared 3 bases from V and 6 bases from J, leaving 8 bases between. This CDR3 is 13 amino acids long.

The rearrangement links TRBV19 to TRBJ1-1, with D perhaps TRBD1 (5 bases). Per the germline V gene, CDR1 is LNHDA and CDR2 is SQIVND (reference sequence). The CDR3 runs 15 residues. Trimming removed 3 bases from V and 0 bases from J, with 11 bases in between. The CDR3, as DNA: TGTGCCAGTAGTATGGAGGGACCCATGAACACTGAAGCTTTCTTT. Protein product: CASSMEGPMNTEAFF. Variable domain in full (rest from reference TRBV19 and TRBJ1-1): DGGITQSPKYLFRKEGQNVTLSCEQNLNHDAMYWYRQDPGQGLRLIYYSQIVNDFQKGDIAEGYSVSREKKESFPLTVTSAQKNPTAFYLCASSMEGPMNTEAFFGQGTRLTVV.

The chain uses TRBV6-4 and TRBJ2-2; TRBD1 is a possible D gene (6 bases). This CDR3 region has 14 residues. Germline CDR1 is MRHNA and CDR2 is SNTAGT. Between the trimmed V and J ends, which lost 4 bases and 1 base, there was a span of 7 bases. This CDR3 reads CASSVQGNTGELFF. CDR3 bases: TGTGCCAGCAGTGTACAGGGGAACACCGGGGAGCTGTTTTTT.

This chain connects TRBV7-2 to TRBJ2-1; 12 bases line up with TRBD2. This CDR3 is built from 16 residues. The junction had 3 bases not matched to a gene; V was cut back by 0 bases and J by 6 bases. From germline, CDR1 is SGHTA and CDR2 FQGNSA. The CDR3 region is CASSLARLAGANEQFF. In nucleotides, the CDR3 is TGTGCCAGCAGCTTAGCGAGACTAGCGGGAGCCAATGAGCAGTTCTTC.

This clone has only one observation. The chain recombines TRBV3-1 (or the pseudogene TRBV3-2) with TRBJ2-1; TRBD1 aligns across 8 bases. Germline V CDR1 and CDR2: LGHDT, YNNKEL (reference sequence). This CDR3 region has 19 residues. V gave up 1 base and J gave up 0 bases; unmatched junction bases: 11. The CDR3 sequence is CASSQVLTGVSSSYNEQFF. The CDR3 DNA sequence: TGTGCCAGCAGCCAAGTATTGACAGGGGTCTCGAGCTCCTACAATGAGCAGTTCTTC.

This clone was counted only a few times. The rearrangement links TRBV6-1 to TRBJ2-6; D remains ambiguous. The CDR3 covers 15 residues. The germline V and J ends were trimmed by 2 bases and 1 base, with 6 bases remaining between them. The V gene's germline CDR1 is MNHNS and CDR2 SASEGT. The CDR3 loop is CASSERASGANVLTF. In DNA form, the CDR3 reads TGTGCCAGCAGTGAACGGGCGTCTGGGGCCAACGTCCTGACTTTC.

The V gene is TRBV21-1, the J gene TRBJ2-7; the table's D call, TRBD1, was not checked against the DNA. TRBV21-1 is flagged as a pseudogene. The CDR3 is 13 residues long. CDR3 DNA sequence: TGTGCCAGCAGCAAAGGGACAACCTACGAGCAGTACTTC. This translates into CASSKGTTYEQYF.